These 9 T cell receptor beta chains were sequenced from one sample in a study of blood T cell repertoires in COVID-19. The table came from immunoSEQ multiplex PCR; TCRdb's copy has only in-frame clones and leaves some out. This table has over 250,000 clones, around 91% appearing once. Sequenced material: PBMCs or T cells enriched from blood (not recorded which). The receptors were sampled from a woman younger than 35 who had recovered from COVID-19.

The V and J genes are TRBV6-6 and TRBJ1-4, with 9 bases that match TRBD1. CDR3 length: 14 amino acids. The germline V gene has CDR1 MNHNY and CDR2 SVGAGI (reference sequence). The J segment lost 8 bases and the V segment lost 4 bases, leaving 5 bases of the junction unmatched. This CDR3 reads CASSLQGAREKLFF. The CDR3 bases are TGTGCCAGCAGTTTACAGGGGGCGCGAGAAAAACTGTTTTTT.

This clone turned up a few times. The V call is TRBV2, the J call TRBJ1-2, with 7 nucleotides matching TRBD1. In germline, CDR1 is SNHLY, CDR2 FYNNEI. This CDR3 region has 14 residues. V dropped 6 bases and J dropped 8; count of bases not matched to a gene: 12. CDR3 DNA sequence: TGTGCCAGCAGAAAGATGGAGAGACAGGGCGGCTACACCTTC. Its protein product is CASRKMERQGGYTF.

The chain uses TRBV2 and TRBJ2-7, with 12 bases that match TRBD2. Looked up from germline, CDR1 is SNHLY and CDR2 is FYNNEI. The CDR3 runs to 14 residues. Trimming at V came to 5 bases and at J to 6 bases, leaving 5 bases not matched to a gene. In nucleotides, the CDR3 is TGTGCCAGCAGTCTAGCGGGGGGGCCTCTCGAGCAGTACTTC. As protein: CASSLAGGPLEQYF.

The V gene is TRBV10-3, the J gene TRBJ2-3; a possible D gene is TRBD2 (5 bases). Germline CDR1 ENHRY, CDR2 SYGVKD. The CDR3 is made up of 12 amino acids. Trimming took 2 bases from V and 6 from J, leaving 6 bases between them. Here the CDR3 reads CAISETGDTQYF. The CDR3 DNA reads as TGTGCCATCAGTGAGACGGGGGATACGCAGTATTTT.

This clone is a singleton in its sample. V usage is TRBV6-5 and J usage is TRBJ1-2; weak D call: TRBD1 (5 bases). Germline V gene lookup returns CDR1 MNHEY and CDR2 SVGAGI. The germline V and J ends were trimmed by 6 bases and 4 bases, with 15 bases remaining between them. This CDR3 has 14 residues. CDR3 region: CASRKDGDSYGYTF. The CDR3 region has the DNA TGTGCCAGCAGAAAGGATGGGGACTCCTATGGCTACACCTTC.

The V call is TRBV7-9, the J call TRBJ2-1, with D tentatively TRBD1 (6 bases). The germline V gene has CDR1 SEHNR and CDR2 FQNEAQ (reference sequence). Trimming removed 5 bases at V and 0 bases at J, with 17 bases between. The CDR3 covers 17 residues. In DNA form, the CDR3 reads TGTGCCAGCAGCGCCGAACAGGGCTTCGGCTCCTACAATGAGCAGTTCTTC. Amino acid sequence: CASSAEQGFGSYNEQFF.

The rearrangement joins TRBV7-3 to TRBJ2-2; D unclear. The length of the CDR3 is 14 residues. The germline V gene encodes CDR1 SGHTA and CDR2 FQGTGA. V dropped 0 bases and J dropped 5 bases, with 7 bases sitting between them. The DNA of the CDR3 is TGTGCCAGCAGCTTAACACTGTCGACCGGGGAGCTGTTTTTT. It specifies CASSLTLSTGELFF.

This clone showed up just once. The chain has TRBV6-5 and TRBJ1-1; possibly TRBD1 for D (5 bases). CDR1 is MNHEY and CDR2 is SVGAGI in the germline V gene. V lost 8 bases to trimming and J lost 5 bases, with 18 bases between them. The CDR3 is 14 amino acids. This CDR3 reads CASRRVTEGTEAFF. CDR3 DNA: TGTGCCAGCCGCAGGGTAACGGAAGGGACTGAAGCTTTCTTT.

The chain is built from TRBV7-2 and TRBJ1-5; weak D call: TRBD1 (5 bases). The germline V gene encodes CDR1 SGHTA and CDR2 FQGNSA. This CDR3 contains 16 residues. Trimming stripped 1 base from V and 3 bases from J, with 13 bases between. The CDR3 DNA is TGTGCCAGCAGCTTAGGGCAGGGTATTACCAATCAGCCCCAGCATTTT. It codes for CASSLGQGITNQPQHF. Combining the CDR3 with reference TRBV7-2 and TRBJ1-5 gives the whole variable domain GAGVSQSPSNKVTEKGKDVELRCDPISGHTALYWYRQSLGQGLEFLIYFQGNSAPDKSGLPSDRFSAERTGGSVSTLTIQRTQQEDSAVYLCASSLGQGITNQPQHFGDGTRLSIL.